What follows are 10 T cell receptor beta chains derived from one specimen sequenced in a study of T cell clonotyping in hematopoietic cell transplantation. Only in-frame clones appear in the TCRdb table, and some are missing; sequencing was by immunoSEQ multiplex PCR. This table holds approximately 80,000 clones, almost 97% found once. Sample time point: recipient sample about 28 days before transplant, after cytoreduction. The input for sequencing was peripheral blood mononuclear cells, taken before stem cell transplant. Receptor source: a woman in her 50s with acute myeloid leukemia. Some clones in this sample may be carry-over from other donors' samples.

The gene calls are TRBV6-6 and TRBJ1-1; D is uncertain. The ends were cut back, 0 bases at V and 6 bases at J, with 5 bases in the middle. The CDR3 is 12 residues long. Germline values: CDR1 MNHNY, CDR2 SVGAGI (reference sequence). The CDR3 DNA is TGTGCCAGCAGTTACTCGGCGGCTGAAGCTTTCTTT. Its translation is CASSYSAAEAFF.

The chain combines TRBV28 with TRBJ2-1, with D possibly TRBD2 on 6 matching bases. The CDR3 runs 12 residues. Deletions cut 4 bases from V and 10 bases from J, with 11 bases between. Germline CDR1 and CDR2: MDHEN and SYDVKM. CDR3 DNA: TGTGCCAGCAGTTCTGCGGGATACGAGCAGTTCTTC. Its translation is CASSSAGYEQFF.

The V and J genes are TRBV27 and TRBJ2-1, with D perhaps TRBD1 (7 bases). The length of the CDR3 is 15 residues. V was clipped by 4 bases and J by 1 base, with 11 bases between them. Germline V gene data show CDR1 as MNHEY and CDR2 as SMNVEV (reference sequence). The CDR3 region is CASSSQGGSYNEQFF. CDR3 sequence (DNA): TGTGCCAGCAGTTCGCAGGGGGGATCCTACAATGAGCAGTTCTTC.

The chain links TRBV21-1 to TRBJ1-6; TRBD1 is the table's D call and was not checked against the DNA. TRBV21-1 is a known pseudogene. The CDR3 has 15 amino acids. The DNA of the CDR3 is TGTGCCAGCAGCAAAGAACAGGGTATTAATTCACCCCTCCACTTT. Translation gives CASSKEQGINSPLHF.

The J gene is TRBJ1-5, the V gene TRBV6-4; D uncertain. Germline loops: CDR1 MRHNA, CDR2 SNTAGT. This CDR3 comprises 14 residues. Trimming took 7 bases from V and 3 from J, leaving 13 bases between them. The CDR3, as DNA: TGTGCCAGCATCCCGGGAGGGTTCAATCAGCCCCAGCATTTT. It yields the protein CASIPGGFNQPQHF.

This chain links TRBV28 with TRBJ1-2, with TRBD1 matching 7 bases. CDR1 MDHEN and CDR2 SYDVKM come from the germline V gene. V was clipped by 6 bases and J by 2 bases; unmatched bases: 9. There are 15 residues in the CDR3. The CDR3 DNA reads as TGTGCCAGCAGCCAAAACAGGGGCACCAACTATGGCTACACCTTC. Translated, it gives CASSQNRGTNYGYTF.

V is TRBV30 and J is TRBJ2-3; 11 nucleotides agree with TRBD2. The CDR3 length is 16 residues. Trimming at V came to 4 bases and at J to 4 bases, leaving 10 bases not matched to a gene. Germline CDR1 and CDR2: GTSNPN and SVGIG (reference sequence). CDR3 loop: CAWTTLSGRAADTQYF. CDR3 DNA: TGTGCCTGGACAACCCTTAGCGGGAGGGCAGCAGATACGCAGTATTTT.

This chain uses TRBV5-8 with TRBJ1-1, with a tentative D call TRBD1 (5 bases). CDR3 length: 14 amino acids. The germline V gene encodes CDR1 SGHTS and CDR2 YDEGEE. Trimming stripped 4 bases from V and 1 base from J, with 11 bases between. CDR3 in DNA: TGTGCCAGCAGCAATCGGAGGGGGAACACTGAAGCTTTCTTT. This gives the protein CASSNRRGNTEAFF.

The chain recombines TRBV25-1 with TRBJ2-7; no clear D. From germline, CDR1 is MGHDK and CDR2 SYGVNS. V was cut by 4 bases and J by 4 bases, with 5 bases left in between. CDR3 length: 11 residues. The CDR3 region is CASSGLYEQYF. The CDR3 DNA follows: TGTGCCAGCAGTGGCTTATACGAGCAGTACTTC.

The chain employs TRBV6-6 and TRBJ2-7, with TRBD1 matching 9 bases. With V trimmed by 6 bases and J by 0 bases, 6 bases remained unmatched. Looked up from germline, CDR1 is MNHNY and CDR2 is SVGAGI (reference sequence). The CDR3 runs 15 residues. The CDR3 loop is CASRTGGLSSYEQYF. CDR3 nucleotide sequence: TGTGCCAGCAGGACAGGGGGGCTTAGCTCCTACGAGCAGTACTTC.